The following is a TCR beta chain sequence with its context. Its antigen is currently not known. Relative to the germline gene, one junction end is altered; a read error may explain this. A second Seattle source provided samples from volunteer blood donors who had recovered from COVID-19. Collaborating institutions collected whole blood in K2EDTA tubes following their own protocols. For TCRbeta analysis, collaborators shipped samples in one of three forms: frozen whole blood, isolated PBMCs, or DNA extracted from either of those sample types. The sample comes from a study of blood T cell repertoires in COVID-19 (dated by TCRdb to the early 2020s). In the study overall: The collaborator samples originated in the United States, Italy and Spain and spanned the acute and convalescent phases of COVID-19. The prospective study material was composed of cDNA or gDNA derived from T cells, B-cell-depleted T cells, or PBMCs. Subjects who had been exposed to COVID-19, were actively infected with it, or had recovered from it provided the deeply sampled blood TCRbeta repertoires that made up the dataset. The repertoires were released in a freely available public database intended as a resource for research on the immune response to SARS-CoV-2. The samples were drawn from the first 160 participants of the ongoing ImmuneRACE study and from some 1,300 subjects provided by 6 global collaborators. A de-identified subject ID, COVID-19 status, age in years and sex were almost always included in the sample metadata. Where HLA class I and class II types were available, the types were taken from metadata supplied by the sample provider, not from assay-based typing. Broad study findings and their caveats: How much clinical and demographic metadata was included differed by source and by participant, and the metadata was provided uncurated.

CDR1 and CDR2 are read off the germline V gene as SGHTA and FQGNSA. The cysteine opens and the phenylalanine closes a CDR3 of 16 amino acids. The sequence is cut down to CDR3 DNA, 48 bases in frame from base 1. The immunoSEQ Assay, a bias-controlled multiplex PCR, was used to amplify TCRbeta CDR3 regions from genomic DNA. The original methods were these. The number of nucleated cells in each sample was estimated from the amplification of reference gene primers within the assay. Sequence reads were collapsed and filtered to measure the absolute abundance of every unique TCRbeta CDR3 rearrangement. For each sample, productive Simpson clonality was calculated as the square root of Simpson's diversity index across productive rearrangements. This is the immuneACCESS table as TCRdb keeps it, with only in-frame sequences that have V and J called. A part of the clones is gone; compared with another copy, unresolved V genes explain less than half, and the rest is unexplained. V, J and clone size derive from that table, while D and trimming were established from the DNA sequence. The sample table records fewer than 300,000 clones; around nine tenths of these occur just once. The ten largest clones add up to roughly 9.8% of the sample.

The chain is assembled from TRBV7-2 and TRBJ2-7, with 10 bases aligning to TRBD2. The sequence derives from a man aged 35 to 55 who had recovered from COVID-19. The sequenced sample consisted of peripheral blood. The nucleotide sequence reads as follows: TGTGCCAGCAGCCCCTCTAGCGGGAGAGTCTCCGACGAGCAGTACTTC. This yields the protein CASSPSSGRVSDEQYF.